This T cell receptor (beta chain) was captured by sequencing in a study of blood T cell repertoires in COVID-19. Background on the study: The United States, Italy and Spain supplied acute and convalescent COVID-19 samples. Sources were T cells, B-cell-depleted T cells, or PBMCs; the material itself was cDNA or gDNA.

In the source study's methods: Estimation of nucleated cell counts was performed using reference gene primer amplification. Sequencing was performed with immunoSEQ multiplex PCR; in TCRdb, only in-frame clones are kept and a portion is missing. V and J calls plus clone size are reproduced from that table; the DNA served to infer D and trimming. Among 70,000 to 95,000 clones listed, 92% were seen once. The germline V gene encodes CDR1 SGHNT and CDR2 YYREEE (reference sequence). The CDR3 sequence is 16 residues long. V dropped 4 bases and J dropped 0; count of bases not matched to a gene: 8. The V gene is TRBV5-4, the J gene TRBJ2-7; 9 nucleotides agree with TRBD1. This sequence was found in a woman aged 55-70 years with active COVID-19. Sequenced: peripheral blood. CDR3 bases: TGTGCCAGCAGCCGTGACAGGGGGGCACTCTCCTACGAGCAGTACTTC. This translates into CASSRDRGALSYEQYF.